These 8 T cell receptor beta chains were sequenced from one sample in a study of T cell changes during pregnancy in multiple sclerosis. Generated by immunoSEQ multiplex PCR, the TCRdb table keeps only in-frame clones and is missing some. The sample carries under 20,000 clones, around four fifths recorded once. The source material was CD8+ T cells from peripheral blood mononuclear cells, sampled in the second trimester of pregnancy. These receptors were obtained from a female donor in good health, enrolled as a control in a pregnancy study.

This clone was detected only once. The chain links TRBV9 to TRBJ2-7; D may be TRBD1 (6 bases). The CDR3 totals 15 residues. The V gene's germline CDR1 is SGDLS and CDR2 YYNGEE. Trimming cost V 0 bases and J 4 bases, with 14 bases left between them. The CDR3, as DNA: TGTGCCAGCAGCGTAGGGCCAGGGGCGAGTTACGAGCAGTACTTC. Protein product: CASSVGPGASYEQYF.

The rearrangement joins TRBV4-1 to TRBJ1-1; D gene unclear. The CDR3 runs 15 residues. Trimming stripped 1 base from V and 1 base from J, with 10 bases between. Germline CDR1 is MGHRA and CDR2 is YSYEKL. CDR3 residues: CASSQGYSKNTEAFF. DNA for the CDR3: TGCGCCAGCAGCCAAGGCTACAGTAAGAACACTGAAGCTTTCTTT.

V is TRBV12-5 and J is TRBJ2-1; D is uncertain. This CDR3 contains 11 residues. The V end lost 5 bases, the J end lost 6 bases, and 5 bases lay between the germline ends. Per germline, CDR1 LGHNT and CDR2 FRNRAP. CDR3 in DNA: TGTGCTAGTGGTACAAGCAATGAGCAGTTCTTC. Translation gives CASGTSNEQFF.

The chain joins TRBV7-9 to TRBJ2-6, with 9 bases fitting TRBD1. From germline, CDR1 is SEHNR and CDR2 FQNEAQ (reference sequence). The CDR3 contains 16 residues. With V trimmed by 5 bases and J by 3 bases, 5 bases remained unmatched. CDR3 sequence: CASSHGTGRGANVLTF. As DNA, the CDR3 is TGTGCCAGCAGCCACGGGACAGGGCGTGGGGCCAACGTCCTGACTTTC.

CDR3 residues: CASSSPSGLSYNEQFF. The CDR3 DNA follows: TGTGCCAGCAGCTCGCCTAGCGGGCTTTCCTACAATGAGCAGTTCTTC. The chain combines TRBV7-9 with TRBJ2-1; 8 bases line up with TRBD2. Germline loops: CDR1 SEHNR, CDR2 FQNEAQ (reference sequence). After removal of 4 bases from V and 1 base from J, the junction contained 6 bases not matched to a gene. This CDR3 has 16 residues.

This chain joins TRBV7-9 and TRBJ2-7, with 8 positions matching TRBD1. The CDR3 sequence is 15 residues long. Germline V lookup: CDR1 SEHNR, CDR2 FQNEAQ (reference sequence). Trimming cost V 5 bases and J 2 bases; bases outside gene matches: 8. The CDR3 sequence is CASSPRTGRTYEQYF. For the CDR3, the DNA is TGTGCCAGCAGCCCACGGACAGGGAGGACCTACGAGCAGTACTTC. Looking up the rest from reference TRBV7-9 and TRBJ2-7 gives the full variable domain: DTGVSQNPRHKITKRGQNVTFRCDPISEHNRLYWYRQTLGQGPEFLTYFQNEAQLEKSRLLSDRFSAERPKGSFSTLEIQRTEQGDSAMYLCASSPRTGRTYEQYFGPGTRLTVT.

V gene TRBV9 combines with J gene TRBJ1-1; unclear D gene. This CDR3 is built from 13 residues. The germline V and J ends were trimmed by 3 bases and 5 bases, with 11 bases remaining between them. The germline V gene has CDR1 SGDLS and CDR2 YYNGEE. Here the CDR3 reads CASSAEGRTEAFF. CDR3 coding DNA: TGTGCCAGCAGCGCCGAGGGAAGGACTGAAGCTTTCTTT.

This clone was observed a handful of times. The rearrangement uses TRBV11-2 and TRBJ2-2; D is perhaps TRBD2 (5 bases). Germline loops: CDR1 SGHAT, CDR2 FQNNGV. This CDR3 region has 17 residues. V was cut by 1 base and J by 3 bases, with 15 bases left in between. The CDR3 bases are TGTGCCAGCAGCTTAGCCGGGAAGGCCGACGACACCGGGGAGCTGTTTTTT. It is translated as CASSLAGKADDTGELFF.